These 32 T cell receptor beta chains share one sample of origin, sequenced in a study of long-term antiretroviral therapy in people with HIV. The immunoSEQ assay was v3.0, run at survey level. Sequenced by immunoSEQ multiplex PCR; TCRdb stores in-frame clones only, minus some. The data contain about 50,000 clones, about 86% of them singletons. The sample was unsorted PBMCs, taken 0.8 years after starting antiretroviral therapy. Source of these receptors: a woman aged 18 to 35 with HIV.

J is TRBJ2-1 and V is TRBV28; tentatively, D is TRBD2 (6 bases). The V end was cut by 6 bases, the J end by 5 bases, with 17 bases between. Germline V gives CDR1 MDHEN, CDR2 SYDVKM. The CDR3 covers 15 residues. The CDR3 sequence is CASSQPQRVHNEQFF. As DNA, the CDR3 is TGTGCCAGCAGCCAGCCCCAGCGGGTCCACAATGAGCAGTTCTTC.

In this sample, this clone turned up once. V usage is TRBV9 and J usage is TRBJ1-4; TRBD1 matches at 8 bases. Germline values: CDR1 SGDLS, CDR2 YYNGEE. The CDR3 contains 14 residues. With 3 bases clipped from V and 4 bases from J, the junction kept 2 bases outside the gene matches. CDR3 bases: TGTGCCAGCAGCGGGACAGGGATTAATGAAAAACTGTTTTTT. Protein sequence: CASSGTGINEKLFF. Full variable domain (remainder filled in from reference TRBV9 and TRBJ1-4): DSGVTQTPKHLITATGQRVTLRCSPRSGDLSVYWYQQSLDQGLQFLIQYYNGEERAKGNILERFSAQQFPDLHSELNLSSLELGDSALYFCASSGTGINEKLFFGSGTQLSVL.

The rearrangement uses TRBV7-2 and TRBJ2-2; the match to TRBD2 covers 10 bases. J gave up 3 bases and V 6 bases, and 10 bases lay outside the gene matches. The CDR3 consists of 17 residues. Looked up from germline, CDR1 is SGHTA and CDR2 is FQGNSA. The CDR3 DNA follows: TGTGCCAGCAGATGGACAGGACTAGCGGAGGACACCGGGGAGCTGTTTTTT. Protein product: CASRWTGLAEDTGELFF.

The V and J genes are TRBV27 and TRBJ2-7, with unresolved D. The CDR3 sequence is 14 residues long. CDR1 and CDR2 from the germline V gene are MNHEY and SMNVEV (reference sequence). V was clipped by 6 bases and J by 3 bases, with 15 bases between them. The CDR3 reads CASSSNPVDYEQYF. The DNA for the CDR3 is TGTGCCAGCAGCTCCAACCCGGTCGACTACGAGCAGTACTTC.

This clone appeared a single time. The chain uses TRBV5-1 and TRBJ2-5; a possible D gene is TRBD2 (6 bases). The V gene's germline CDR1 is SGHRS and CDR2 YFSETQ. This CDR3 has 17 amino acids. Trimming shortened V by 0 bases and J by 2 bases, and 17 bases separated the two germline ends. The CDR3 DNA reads TGCGCCAGCAGCTTGGGAGCGGGCGAATTCCCTCAAGAGACCCAGTACTTC. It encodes CASSLGAGEFPQETQYF. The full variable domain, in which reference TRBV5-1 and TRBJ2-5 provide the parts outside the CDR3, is KAGVTQTPRYLIKTRGQQVTLSCSPISGHRSVSWYQQTPGQGLQFLFEYFSETQRNKGNFPGRFSGRQFSNSRSEMNVSTLELGDSALYLCASSLGAGEFPQETQYFGPGTRLLVL.

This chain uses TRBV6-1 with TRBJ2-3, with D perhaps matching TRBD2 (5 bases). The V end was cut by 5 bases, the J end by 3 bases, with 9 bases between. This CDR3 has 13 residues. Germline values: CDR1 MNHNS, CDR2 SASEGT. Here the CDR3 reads CASSNDYTDTQYF. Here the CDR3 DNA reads TGTGCCAGCAGTAATGACTATACAGATACGCAGTATTTT.

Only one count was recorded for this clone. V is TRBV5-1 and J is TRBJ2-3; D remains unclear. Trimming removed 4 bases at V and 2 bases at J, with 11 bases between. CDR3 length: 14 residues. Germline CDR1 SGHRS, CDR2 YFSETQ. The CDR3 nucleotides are TGCGCCAGCAGCCCGGGTCTTTCCACAGATACGCAGTATTTT. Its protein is CASSPGLSTDTQYF.

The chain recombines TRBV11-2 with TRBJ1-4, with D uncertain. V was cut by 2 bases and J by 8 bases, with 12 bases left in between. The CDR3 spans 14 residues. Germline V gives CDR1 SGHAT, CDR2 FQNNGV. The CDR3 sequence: CASSLRVSAEKLFF. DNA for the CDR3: TGTGCCAGCAGCTTAAGAGTTTCCGCCGAAAAACTGTTTTTT.

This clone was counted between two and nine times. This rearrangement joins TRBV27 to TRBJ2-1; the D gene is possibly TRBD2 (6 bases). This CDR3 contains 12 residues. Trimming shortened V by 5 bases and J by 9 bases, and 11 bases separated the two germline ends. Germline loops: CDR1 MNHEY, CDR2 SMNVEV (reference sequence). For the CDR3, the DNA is TGTGCCAGCAGTAGTGGACTAAGTGAGCAGTTCTTC. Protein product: CASSSGLSEQFF.

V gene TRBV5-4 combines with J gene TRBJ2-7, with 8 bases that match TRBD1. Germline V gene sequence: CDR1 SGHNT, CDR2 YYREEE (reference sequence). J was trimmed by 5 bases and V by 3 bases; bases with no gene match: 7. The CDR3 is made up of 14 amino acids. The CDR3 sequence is CASSSPGQANEQYF. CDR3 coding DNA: TGTGCCAGCAGCTCACCGGGACAGGCAAACGAGCAGTACTTC.

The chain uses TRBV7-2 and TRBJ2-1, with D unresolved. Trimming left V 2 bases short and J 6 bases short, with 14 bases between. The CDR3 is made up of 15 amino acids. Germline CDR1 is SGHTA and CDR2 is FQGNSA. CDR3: CASSLWAPPTNEQFF. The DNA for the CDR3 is TGTGCCAGCAGCTTATGGGCTCCCCCTACCAATGAGCAGTTCTTC.

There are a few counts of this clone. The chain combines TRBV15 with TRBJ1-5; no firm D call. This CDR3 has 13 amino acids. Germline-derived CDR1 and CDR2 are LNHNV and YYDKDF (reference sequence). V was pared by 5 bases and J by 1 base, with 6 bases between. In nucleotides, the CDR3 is TGTGCCACCAGCGGCGAGAGCAATCAGCCCCAGCATTTT. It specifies CATSGESNQPQHF.

CDR3 nucleotide sequence: TGTGCCAGCAGCCAGCGACTAGCGGGACCCTACAATGAGCAGTTCTTC. Amino acids: CASSQRLAGPYNEQFF. V gene TRBV9 combines with J gene TRBJ2-1; TRBD2 matches at 11 bases. V trimming: 4 bases; J trimming: 2 bases; junction bases outside the gene matches: 5. CDR3 size: 16 residues. Germline CDR1 reads SGDLS; CDR2 reads YYNGEE.

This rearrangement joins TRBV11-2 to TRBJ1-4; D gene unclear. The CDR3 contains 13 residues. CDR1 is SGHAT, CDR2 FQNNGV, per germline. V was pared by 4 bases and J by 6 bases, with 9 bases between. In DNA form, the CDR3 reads TGTGCCAGCAGCTCCCGCTCTGATGAAAAACTGTTTTTT. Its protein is CASSSRSDEKLFF.

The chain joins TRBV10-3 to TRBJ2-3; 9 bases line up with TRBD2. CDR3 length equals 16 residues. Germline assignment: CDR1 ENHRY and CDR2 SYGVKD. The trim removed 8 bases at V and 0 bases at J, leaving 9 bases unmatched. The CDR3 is CAIGLQTSGSTDTQYF. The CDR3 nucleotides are TGTGCCATCGGCCTCCAGACTAGCGGAAGCACAGATACGCAGTATTTT.

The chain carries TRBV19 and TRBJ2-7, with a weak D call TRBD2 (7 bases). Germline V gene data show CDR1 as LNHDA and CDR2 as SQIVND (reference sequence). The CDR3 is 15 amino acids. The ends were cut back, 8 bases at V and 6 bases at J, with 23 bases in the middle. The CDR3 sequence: CASGGGGTGLVEQYF. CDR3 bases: TGTGCCAGTGGGGGGGGCGGCACAGGGTTGGTCGAGCAGTACTTC. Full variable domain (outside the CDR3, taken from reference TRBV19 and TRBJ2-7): DGGITQSPKYLFRKEGQNVTLSCEQNLNHDAMYWYRQDPGQGLRLIYYSQIVNDFQKGDIAEGYSVSREKKESFPLTVTSAQKNPTAFYLCASGGGGTGLVEQYFGPGTRLTVT.

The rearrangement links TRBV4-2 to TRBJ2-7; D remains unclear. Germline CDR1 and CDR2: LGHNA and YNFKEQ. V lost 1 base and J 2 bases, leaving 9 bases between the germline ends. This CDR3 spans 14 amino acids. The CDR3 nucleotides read TGTGCCAGCAGCCAAGTCAGGAGCCCCTACGAGCAGTACTTC. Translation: CASSQVRSPYEQYF.

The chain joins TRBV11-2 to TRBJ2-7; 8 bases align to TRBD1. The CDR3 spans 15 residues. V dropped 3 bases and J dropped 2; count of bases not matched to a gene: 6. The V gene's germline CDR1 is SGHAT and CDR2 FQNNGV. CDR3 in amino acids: CASSFRDRGAYEQYF. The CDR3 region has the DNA TGTGCCAGCAGCTTTCGAGACAGGGGTGCCTACGAGCAGTACTTC.

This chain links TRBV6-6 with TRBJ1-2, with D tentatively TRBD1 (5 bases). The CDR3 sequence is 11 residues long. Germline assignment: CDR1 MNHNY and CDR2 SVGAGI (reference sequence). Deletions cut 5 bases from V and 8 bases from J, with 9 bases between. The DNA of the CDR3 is TGTGCCAGCAGTACACAGGAGGGCTACACCTTC. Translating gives CASSTQEGYTF.

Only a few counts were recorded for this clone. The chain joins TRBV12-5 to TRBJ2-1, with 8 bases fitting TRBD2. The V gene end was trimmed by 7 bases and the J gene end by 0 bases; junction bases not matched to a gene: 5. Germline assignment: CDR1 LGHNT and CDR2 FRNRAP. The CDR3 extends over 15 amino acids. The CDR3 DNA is TGTGCTAGTGCCGGGGCGGGGGGCTCCTACAATGAGCAGTTCTTC. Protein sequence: CASAGAGGSYNEQFF.

CDR3 loop: CASSYGGRQPQHF. The CDR3 DNA follows: TGTGCCAGCAGTTACGGGGGAAGGCAGCCCCAGCATTTT. J is TRBJ1-5 and V is TRBV6-5, with a weak D call TRBD1 (5 bases). The V and J ends lost 2 bases and 7 bases respectively, with 9 bases between them. This CDR3 comprises 13 residues. Germline lookup yields CDR1 MNHEY and CDR2 SVGAGI.

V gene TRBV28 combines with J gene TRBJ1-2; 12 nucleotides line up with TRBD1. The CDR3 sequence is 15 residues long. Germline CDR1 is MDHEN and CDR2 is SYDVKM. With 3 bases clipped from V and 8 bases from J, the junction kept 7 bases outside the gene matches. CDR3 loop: CASSFAGQGAGGYTF. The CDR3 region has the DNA TGTGCCAGCAGTTTCGCGGGACAGGGGGCGGGGGGCTACACCTTC.

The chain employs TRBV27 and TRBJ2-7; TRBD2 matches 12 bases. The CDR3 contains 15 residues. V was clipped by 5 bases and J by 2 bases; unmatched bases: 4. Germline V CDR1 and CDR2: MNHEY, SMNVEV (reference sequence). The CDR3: CASSPGLAGPYEQYF. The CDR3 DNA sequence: TGTGCCAGCAGTCCAGGACTAGCGGGACCCTACGAGCAGTACTTC.

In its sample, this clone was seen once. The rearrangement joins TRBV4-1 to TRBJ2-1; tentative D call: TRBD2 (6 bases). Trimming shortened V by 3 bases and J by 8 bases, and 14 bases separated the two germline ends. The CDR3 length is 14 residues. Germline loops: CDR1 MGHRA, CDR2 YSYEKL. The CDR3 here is CASSQGDFGDEQFF. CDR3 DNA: TGCGCCAGCAGCCAGGGGGACTTTGGCGATGAGCAGTTCTTC.

CDR3 sequence reads: CASGPGGQGWNIQYF. As DNA, the CDR3 is TGTGCCAGCGGGCCGGGGGGGCAGGGGTGGAACATTCAGTACTTC. The rearrangement links TRBV28 to TRBJ2-4; 8 positions match TRBD2. The CDR3 loop spans 15 amino acids. Germline lookup yields CDR1 MDHEN and CDR2 SYDVKM. The V segment lost 8 bases and the J segment 7 bases; nucleotides outside the gene matches: 13.

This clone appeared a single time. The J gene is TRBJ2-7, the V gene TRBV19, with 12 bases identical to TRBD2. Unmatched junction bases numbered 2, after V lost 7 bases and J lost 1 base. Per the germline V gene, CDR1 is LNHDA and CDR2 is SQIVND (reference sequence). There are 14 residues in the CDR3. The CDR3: CASKTSGSSYEQYF. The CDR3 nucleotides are TGTGCCAGTAAGACTAGCGGGAGTTCCTACGAGCAGTACTTC.

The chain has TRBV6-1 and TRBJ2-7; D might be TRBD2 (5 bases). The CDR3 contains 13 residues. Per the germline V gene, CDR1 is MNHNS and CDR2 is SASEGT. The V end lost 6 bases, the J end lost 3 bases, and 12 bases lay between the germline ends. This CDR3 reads CASSKGGVYEQYF. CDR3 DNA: TGTGCCAGCAGCAAAGGAGGAGTCTACGAGCAGTACTTC.

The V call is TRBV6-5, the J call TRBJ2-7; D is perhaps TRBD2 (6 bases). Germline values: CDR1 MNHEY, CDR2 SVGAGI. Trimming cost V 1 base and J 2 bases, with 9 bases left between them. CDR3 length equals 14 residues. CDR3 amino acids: CASSYLAEAYEQYF. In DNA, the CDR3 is TGTGCCAGCAGTTACTTAGCGGAGGCCTACGAGCAGTACTTC.

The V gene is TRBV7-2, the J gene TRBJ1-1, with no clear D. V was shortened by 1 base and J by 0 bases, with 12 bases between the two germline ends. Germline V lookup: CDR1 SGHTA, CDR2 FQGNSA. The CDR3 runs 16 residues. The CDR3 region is CASSLEIGRLNTEAFF. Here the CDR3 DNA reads TGTGCCAGCAGCTTAGAGATTGGCCGTTTGAACACTGAAGCTTTCTTT.

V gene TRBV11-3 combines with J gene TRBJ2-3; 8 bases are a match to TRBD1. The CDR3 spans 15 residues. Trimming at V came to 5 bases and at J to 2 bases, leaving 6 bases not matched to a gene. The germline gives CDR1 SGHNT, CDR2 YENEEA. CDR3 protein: CASSPETGATDTQYF. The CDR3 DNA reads TGTGCCAGCAGCCCGGAGACAGGGGCCACAGATACGCAGTATTTT.

Here the CDR3 reads CASSPRSISTDTQYF. CDR3 DNA: TGTGCCAGTAGTCCACGTTCCATAAGCACAGATACGCAGTATTTT. This chain connects TRBV19 to TRBJ2-3; D remains unclear. V was clipped by 5 bases and J by 0 bases, with 12 bases between them. The CDR3 spans 15 residues. The germline V gene encodes CDR1 LNHDA and CDR2 SQIVND (reference sequence).

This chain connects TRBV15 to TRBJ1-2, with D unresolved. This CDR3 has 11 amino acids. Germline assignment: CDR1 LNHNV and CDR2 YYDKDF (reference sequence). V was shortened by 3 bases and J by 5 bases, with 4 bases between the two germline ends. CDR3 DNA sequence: TGTGCCACCAGCAGCAATTATGGCTACACCTTC. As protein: CATSSNYGYTF.